This TCR beta chain was profiled in a study of human T cells and chemical hapten exposure. Specified time point: pre-sensitization, week 0. Treatment in this sample: therapeutic diphenylcyclopropenone sensitization with weekly scalp DPC. Germline assignment: CDR1 MDHEN and CDR2 SYDVKM. The CDR3 is 13 residues long. V was clipped by 7 bases and J by 1 base; unmatched bases: 4. Authors' processing steps: Per sample, the median was roughly 96,000 TCRs, with values from roughly 23,000 to 640,000. TCRdb recomputed calls from the RACE reads with MiXCR, one row per CDR3 protein. In this record, the V and J calls reflect TCRdb's handling and not the investigators' own analysis. The table shows 180,000 or so distinct CDR3 sequences, with about 31% occurring only once. This clonotype came up a few times. Its specificity is unknown. The study, taken as a whole, reports: Patch test score rose with PT1 expanded TCRs, significant at 8, 16, 32, not 4.

The specimen comprised whole blood, sampled in connection with sensitization to the hapten diphenylcyclopropenone (DPC). The chain is built from TRBV28 and TRBJ2-7, with 7 bases that match TRBD1. This clonotype was obtained from a woman in her 30s with alopecia areata. Some clones in this sample may be carry-over from other donors' samples. This chain's CDR3 is CASIRGRSYEQYF. In DNA, the CDR3 is TGTGCCAGCATTAGGGGGCGATCCTACGAGCAGTACTTC.